This TCR beta chain stems from a study of control samples from healthy donors and cancer patients. The CDR3 covers 15 residues. Per germline, CDR1 SGHVT and CDR2 SQSDAQ. V lost 3 bases, J lost 0 bases, and 10 bases lay in between. Assay used: immunoSEQ multiplex PCR; TCRdb lists only in-frame clones, some missing. The sample records approximately 65,000 clones, just under 90% being singletons. Sequencing input: PBMCs. J is TRBJ2-3 and V is TRBV7-4; D not certain. The source of this sequence is a man in his 60s with lung cancer. CDR3 in DNA: TGTGCCAGCAGCTTGAGTACGTTTAGCACAGATACGCAGTATTTT. Protein: CASSLSTFSTDTQYF.